Following are 26 T cell receptor beta chains from one sample sequenced in a study of response to subunit inactivated influenza vaccine. TCRdb re-called the RT-PCR reads through MiXCR, storing one row per CDR3 protein. The sample shows 500,000 to 550,000 distinct CDR3 sequences, around 7.9% of them seen only once. Sequencing was performed on PBMCs from blood, taken around 25 months after vaccination. These receptors all come from a man aged 50-75 years who received an inactivated influenza vaccine.

V and J are TRBV4-1 and TRBJ2-2, with 13 positions matching TRBD2. Germline-derived CDR1 and CDR2 are MGHRA and YSYEKL. Unmatched junction bases numbered 14, after V lost 2 bases and J lost 5 bases. The CDR3 spans 20 residues. The CDR3 DNA reads TGCGCCAGCAGCCAATTCCTCACTAGCGGGAGGGGTCATTGGACCGGGGAGCTGTTTTTT. The encoded protein is CASSQFLTSGRGHWTGELFF.

This clonotype was seen many times. The rearrangement links TRBV2 to TRBJ2-1, with D tentatively TRBD2 (6 bases). Germline V gene lookup returns CDR1 SNHLY and CDR2 FYNNEI. The CDR3 consists of 13 residues. Trimming cost V 6 bases and J 4 bases, with 10 bases left between them. The CDR3 sequence is CASRIGTYNEQFF. The CDR3 region has the DNA TGTGCCAGCAGGATCGGGACTTACAATGAGCAGTTCTTC.

In this sample, this clonotype turned up a few times. This chain uses TRBV20-1 with TRBJ2-1, with 8 positions matching TRBD2. CDR3 length equals 17 residues. V lost 0 bases to trimming and J lost 7 bases; unmatched junction nucleotides: 14. Germline loops: CDR1 DFQATT, CDR2 SNEGSKA (reference sequence). CDR3 nucleotide sequence: TGCAGTGCTAGAGAGCGACTGAGCGGGGGTGTGTGGAATGAGCAGTTCTTC. Translated: CSARERLSGGVWNEQFF.

The V call is TRBV29-1, the J call TRBJ2-4; D is possibly TRBD1 or TRBD2 (5 bases each). V was clipped by 4 bases and J by 9 bases, with 19 bases between them. CDR3 length: 14 amino acids. Germline-derived CDR1 and CDR2 are SQVTM and ANQGSEA. The CDR3 reads CSVARGREAAIQYF. CDR3 nucleotides: TGCAGCGTTGCGAGGGGTCGAGAGGCGGCCATTCAGTACTTC.

In its sample, this clonotype was seen many times. The chain employs TRBV20-1 and TRBJ2-5; maybe TRBD2 (6 bases). Germline lookup yields CDR1 DFQATT and CDR2 SNEGSKA (reference sequence). CDR3 length: 14 amino acids. V was trimmed by 7 bases and J by 5 bases, leaving 20 bases between them. In nucleotides, the CDR3 is TGCAGTGTGAGGGATCCAAGCGGGTGGGAGACCCAGTACTTC. Its protein product is CSVRDPSGWETQYF.

The table lists this clonotype with a few counts. The chain is built from TRBV20-1 and TRBJ2-5; possibly TRBD1 for D (6 bases). The ends were cut back, 2 bases at V and 0 bases at J, with 13 bases in the middle. The germline gives CDR1 DFQATT, CDR2 SNEGSKA (reference sequence). The CDR3 loop spans 15 amino acids. This CDR3 reads CSARSHRTDQETQYF. The CDR3 nucleotides are TGCAGTGCTAGAAGCCACCGGACAGACCAAGAGACCCAGTACTTC.

This clonotype was recorded at least ten times. This chain links TRBV30 with TRBJ1-1; a possible D gene is TRBD1 (6 bases). Trimming left V 0 bases short and J 4 bases short, with 15 bases between. The CDR3 is 15 residues long. Germline V gives CDR1 GTSNPN, CDR2 SVGIG (reference sequence). CDR3 DNA: TGTGCCTGGAGTGTTGGGCAGGGGTTCAGCACTGAAGCTTTCTTT. Protein sequence: CAWSVGQGFSTEAFF. Drawing the rest from reference TRBV30 and TRBJ1-1, the complete variable domain is SQTIHQWPATLVQPVGSPLSLECTVEGTSNPNLYWYRQAAGRGLQLLFYSVGIGQISSEVPQNLSASRPQDRQFILSSKKLLLSDSGFYLCAWSVGQGFSTEAFFGQGTRLTVV.

The chain couples TRBV13 to TRBJ2-1; 14 bases fit TRBD2. The V and J ends lost 5 bases and 4 bases, in that order; junction bases with no gene match: 7. Germline values: CDR1 PRHDT, CDR2 FYEKMQ (reference sequence). CDR3 size: 17 residues. CDR3 residues: CASSPGTSGRYYNEQFF. In nucleotides, the CDR3 is TGTGCCAGCAGCCCAGGGACTAGCGGGAGATATTACAATGAGCAGTTCTTC.

The chain uses TRBV6-2 or TRBV6-3 and TRBJ2-5; a possible D gene is TRBD2 (5 bases). Germline V gene lookup returns CDR1 MNHEY and CDR2 SVGEGT. The CDR3 sequence is 15 residues long. V was shortened by 6 bases and J by 5 bases, with 19 bases between the two germline ends. The CDR3 DNA follows: TGTGCCAGCAGACTCGTATTGAGCGAGGGTGAGACCCAGTACTTC. Translation gives CASRLVLSEGETQYF.

This chain connects TRBV29-1 to TRBJ2-7; 10 bases agree with TRBD1. The ends lost 1 base at V and 6 bases at J; junction bases unmatched: 3. Germline values: CDR1 SQVTM, CDR2 ANQGSEA. CDR3 length: 13 amino acids. DNA for the CDR3: TGCAGCGTTGAAGGGACAGGGGGTTCCGAGCAGTACTTC. Amino acid sequence: CSVEGTGGSEQYF.

This clonotype appeared a few times. This sequence joins TRBV20-1 and TRBJ2-2, with TRBD2 identical over 15 bases. Unmatched junction bases numbered 3, after V lost 5 bases and J lost 5 bases. CDR3 length equals 15 residues. CDR1 is DFQATT, CDR2 SNEGSKA, per germline (reference sequence). CDR3 in DNA: TGCAGTGCTGGGACTAGCGGGAGGAGGACCGGGGAGCTGTTTTTT. Protein: CSAGTSGRRTGELFF.

This chain uses TRBV5-8 with TRBJ2-6; D unclear. The CDR3 has 15 amino acids. Germline CDR1 is SGHTS and CDR2 is YDEGEE. V lost 0 bases to trimming and J lost 4 bases, with 8 bases between them. The CDR3 DNA sequence: TGTGCCAGCAGCTTGGATGTAACCGGGGCCAACGTCCTGACTTTC. Residues: CASSLDVTGANVLTF. The full variable domain, completed using reference TRBV5-8 and TRBJ2-6, is EAGVTQSPTHLIKTRGQQATLRCSPISGHTSVYWYQQALGLGLQFLLWYDEGEERNRGNFPPRFSGRQFPNYSSELNVNALELEDSALYLCASSLDVTGANVLTFGAGSRLTVL.

This clonotype has just a few counts. The V gene is TRBV24-1, the J gene TRBJ2-3; 9 bases line up with TRBD2. The V segment lost 3 bases and the J segment 4 bases; nucleotides outside the gene matches: 4. CDR3 length equals 15 residues. Germline CDR1 is KGHDR and CDR2 is SFDVKD. The DNA for the CDR3 is TGTGCCACCAGTGATAGCGGGAGGTCTGCAGATACGCAGTATTTT. It encodes CATSDSGRSADTQYF.

This clonotype was picked up a small number of times. The rearrangement links TRBV29-1 to TRBJ2-7; 8 bases align to TRBD2. J was trimmed by 2 bases and V by 7 bases; bases with no gene match: 13. Germline assignment: CDR1 SQVTM and CDR2 ANQGSEA. This CDR3 region has 15 residues. CDR3 protein: CSALDPSGRPYEQYF. The CDR3 DNA reads as TGCAGCGCGCTCGACCCAAGCGGGAGACCCTACGAGCAGTACTTC.

This clonotype was counted only a few times. The V gene is TRBV7-8, the J gene TRBJ2-7; D remains unclear. The germline V and J ends were trimmed by 6 bases and 9 bases, with 12 bases remaining between them. The CDR3 has 11 amino acids. Germline V gene data show CDR1 as SGHVS and CDR2 as FQNEAQ. Here the CDR3 DNA reads TGTGCCAGCAGGTCTACTTTCGGGCAGTACTTC. It yields the protein CASRSTFGQYF.

This clonotype came up many times. The V gene is TRBV12-3 or TRBV12-4, the J gene TRBJ2-3; D is ambiguous. Trimming removed 6 bases at V and 2 bases at J, with 6 bases between. The CDR3 spans 12 residues. CDR3 coding DNA: TGTGCCAGCAGACGGACCACAGATACGCAGTATTTT. This gives the protein CASRRTTDTQYF.

This clonotype was observed many times. This chain connects TRBV5-1 to TRBJ1-1, with a possible D match to TRBD1 (5 bases). The V end lost 4 bases, the J end lost 1 base, and 17 bases lay between the germline ends. The CDR3 sequence is 16 residues long. Germline V gene sequence: CDR1 SGHRS, CDR2 YFSETQ. CDR3 sequence reads: CASSPQARGGNTEAFF. The CDR3 nucleotides are TGCGCCAGCAGCCCCCAAGCACGGGGGGGGAACACTGAAGCTTTCTTT.

In this sample, this clonotype turned up many times. The chain recombines TRBV12-3 or TRBV12-4 with TRBJ2-1, with 7 bases fitting TRBD2. After removal of 4 bases from V and 3 bases from J, the junction contained 3 bases not matched to a gene. This CDR3 contains 14 residues. CDR3 sequence reads: CASSSLADYNEQFF. CDR3 bases: TGTGCCAGCAGTTCGCTAGCGGACTACAATGAGCAGTTCTTC.

In its sample, this clonotype was seen many times. This sequence joins TRBV7-2 and TRBJ2-1; possibly TRBD2 for D (5 bases). The CDR3 totals 13 residues. The germline V and J ends were trimmed by 5 bases and 4 bases, with 9 bases remaining between them. Looked up from germline, CDR1 is SGHTA and CDR2 is FQGNSA. DNA for the CDR3: TGTGCCAGCAGCCCGACTACTTACAATGAGCAGTTCTTC. Amino acids: CASSPTTYNEQFF.

This clonotype was recorded at least ten times. The CDR3 sequence: CSATPGLAGPGDTQYF. In DNA, the CDR3 is TGCAGTGCAACACCGGGACTAGCGGGGCCCGGGGATACGCAGTATTTT. V and J are TRBV20-1 and TRBJ2-3, with 13 bases identical to TRBD2. J lost 6 bases, V lost 6 bases, and 12 bases had no gene match. The CDR3 is made up of 16 amino acids. Per the germline V gene, CDR1 is DFQATT and CDR2 is SNEGSKA (reference sequence).

This clonotype was detected a few times. This rearrangement joins TRBV11-1 to TRBJ1-4; no firm D call. Trimming left V 6 bases short and J 1 base short, with 21 bases between. The CDR3 covers 18 residues. Looked up from germline, CDR1 is SGHAT and CDR2 is FQDESV (reference sequence). The chain's CDR3 is CASSQGWSQRGTNEKLFF. The CDR3 DNA sequence: TGTGCCAGCAGTCAAGGGTGGAGTCAGCGCGGAACTAATGAAAAACTGTTTTTT.

The V call is TRBV9, the J call TRBJ2-1, with 8 positions matching TRBD2. J gave up 0 bases and V 0 bases, and 5 bases lay outside the gene matches. CDR3 length: 17 amino acids. Per germline, CDR1 SGDLS and CDR2 YYNGEE. In DNA, the CDR3 is TGTGCCAGCAGCGTAGAGGGCGGGGGGCCCTCCTACAATGAGCAGTTCTTC. This sequence encodes CASSVEGGGPSYNEQFF.

This chain links TRBV11-2 with TRBJ2-1; TRBD2 agrees at 7 bases. Germline lookup yields CDR1 SGHAT and CDR2 FQNNGV. This CDR3 region has 18 residues. The trim removed 1 base at V and 2 bases at J, leaving 11 bases unmatched. CDR3 region: CASSLVLYVGGTYNEQFF. In DNA, the CDR3 is TGTGCCAGCAGCTTAGTTCTCTATGTGGGGGGGACCTACAATGAGCAGTTCTTC. Combining the CDR3 with reference TRBV11-2 and TRBJ2-1 gives the whole variable domain EAGVAQSPRYKIIEKRQSVAFWCNPISGHATLYWYQQILGQGPKLLIQFQNNGVVDDSQLPKDRFSAERLKGVDSTLKIQPAKLEDSAVYLCASSLVLYVGGTYNEQFFGPGTRLTVL.

The chain employs TRBV7-2 and TRBJ2-7, with TRBD1 matching 9 bases. This CDR3 has 13 amino acids. V lost 5 bases, J lost 5 bases, and 4 bases stayed unmatched. The germline V gene encodes CDR1 SGHTA and CDR2 FQGNSA. The CDR3 is CASSHDRGDEQYF. The CDR3 coding sequence is TGTGCCAGCAGCCACGACAGGGGGGACGAGCAGTACTTC.

Comment on this clonotype: One base away lies a much larger clone, so this may be a sequencing read error. The rearrangement joins TRBV4-1 to TRBJ2-4, with D maybe TRBD2 (5 bases). This CDR3 is built from 17 residues. CDR1 MGHRA and CDR2 YSYEKL come from the germline V gene. The CDR3 nucleotides are TGCGCCAGCAGCCAAGGTTACAGCCGGCTAGCCAAAGACATTCAGTACTTC. Its translation is CASSQGYSRLAKDIQYF.

This clonotype was counted ten times or more. The chain couples TRBV4-3 to TRBJ2-1; TRBD2 matches at 10 bases. Trimming cost V 0 bases and J 2 bases; bases outside gene matches: 13. Germline values: CDR1 LGHNA, CDR2 YSLEER. This CDR3 comprises 20 residues. The CDR3 coding sequence is TGCGCCAGCAGCCAAGATGTGGCTAGCGGGAGCGGTGTGACCTACAATGAGCAGTTCTTC. It codes for CASSQDVASGSGVTYNEQFF.